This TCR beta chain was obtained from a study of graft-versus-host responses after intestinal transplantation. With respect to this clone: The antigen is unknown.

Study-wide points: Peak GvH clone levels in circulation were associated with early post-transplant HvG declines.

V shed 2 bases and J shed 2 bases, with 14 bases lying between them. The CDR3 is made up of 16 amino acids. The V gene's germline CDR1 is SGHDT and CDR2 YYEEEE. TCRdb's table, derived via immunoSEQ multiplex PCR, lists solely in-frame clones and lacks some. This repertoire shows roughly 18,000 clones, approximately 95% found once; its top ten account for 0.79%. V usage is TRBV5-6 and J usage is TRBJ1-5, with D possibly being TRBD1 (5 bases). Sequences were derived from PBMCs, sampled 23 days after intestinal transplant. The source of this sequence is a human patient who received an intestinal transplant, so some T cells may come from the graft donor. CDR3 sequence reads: CASSFGIGGGNQPQHF. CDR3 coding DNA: TGTGCCAGCAGCTTCGGGATTGGGGGTGGCAATCAGCCCCAGCATTTT.